The 11 T cell receptor beta chains presented below share a single source sample, sequenced in a study of shared clonotypes between healthy human individuals. Only in-frame clones appear in the TCRdb table, and some are missing; sequencing was by immunoSEQ multiplex PCR. The data hold 950,000 to 1,200,000 clones, with 77% observed a single time. The sample consisted of memory CD4+ T cells from PBMCs. The subset here: CD45RA-negative fraction. These receptors all stem from a man between 18 and 35 years old in good health. Some clones in this sample may be carry-over from other donors' samples.

This clone occurred once. V is TRBV6-1 and J is TRBJ2-7; 8 nucleotides match TRBD2. The germline gives CDR1 MNHNS, CDR2 SASEGT. This CDR3 region has 15 residues. V dropped 2 bases and J dropped 1; count of bases not matched to a gene: 4. CDR3: CASSEWVAGSYEQYF. The DNA for the CDR3 is TGTGCCAGCAGTGAATGGGTAGCGGGGTCCTACGAGCAGTACTTC.

The chain uses TRBV11-2 and TRBJ2-2; TRBD1 agrees at 8 bases. Germline V lookup: CDR1 SGHAT, CDR2 FQNNGV. The CDR3 sequence is 16 residues long. Trimming cost V 1 base and J 1 base; bases outside gene matches: 2. The CDR3 loop is CASSLAGQGNTGELFF. In nucleotides, the CDR3 is TGTGCCAGCAGCTTAGCAGGACAGGGGAACACCGGGGAGCTGTTTTTT.

The chain joins TRBV5-1 to TRBJ1-5, with 7 bases aligning to TRBD1. The germline CDR1 and CDR2 sequences are SGHRS and YFSETQ. Unmatched junction bases numbered 3, after V lost 0 bases and J lost 0 bases. The CDR3 totals 16 residues. The CDR3 DNA follows: TGCGCCAGCAGCTTGGGACAGGGCGATAGCAATCAGCCCCAGCATTTT. Protein product: CASSLGQGDSNQPQHF.

The gene calls are TRBV29-1 and TRBJ2-1; 13 positions agree with TRBD2. Germline V lookup: CDR1 SQVTM, CDR2 ANQGSEA. V shed 4 bases and J 8 bases; nucleotides not matched to a gene: 8. CDR3 size: 15 residues. The CDR3 coding sequence is TGCAGCGTTGGGGGGACTAGCGGGACAACCTATGAGCAGTTCTTC. The encoded protein is CSVGGTSGTTYEQFF.

The chain combines TRBV6-1 with TRBJ1-1; TRBD1 is a possible D gene (5 bases). This CDR3 has 14 amino acids. CDR1 and CDR2 from the germline V gene are MNHNS and SASEGT. V was clipped by 4 bases and J by 1 base, with 10 bases between them. The CDR3, as DNA: TGTGCCAGCAGTGCAAGGGGCTCGAACACTGAAGCTTTCTTT. It encodes CASSARGSNTEAFF.

The J gene is TRBJ1-3, the V gene TRBV14, with D possibly being TRBD1 (5 bases). This CDR3 is 15 amino acids long. V lost 3 bases and J 0 bases, leaving 9 bases between the germline ends. Germline V gives CDR1 SGHDN, CDR2 FVKESK. The CDR3, as DNA: TGTGCCAGCAGCCATGGGGCCTACTCTGGAAACACCATATATTTT. As protein: CASSHGAYSGNTIYF.

The count of this clone is one. One end of the junction varies from germline; a read error may be responsible. The sample has other DNA sequences that encode this CDR3 too. This CDR3 reads CASSAGDYGYTF. For the CDR3, the DNA is TGTGCCAGCTCCGCAGGGGACTACGGCTACACCTTC. V and J are TRBV28 and TRBJ1-2; TRBD1 might be the D (6 bases). CDR1 is MDHEN and CDR2 is SYDVKM in the germline V gene. The CDR3 sequence is 12 residues long.

This clone was picked up one time. V gene TRBV18 combines with J gene TRBJ1-2; D call uncertain. Between the trimmed V and J ends, which lost 1 base and 2 bases, there was a span of 14 bases. Germline values: CDR1 KGHSH, CDR2 LQKENI. The CDR3 consists of 16 residues. This chain's CDR3 is CASSPLATSSNYGYTF. The CDR3 DNA follows: TGTGCCAGCTCACCACTAGCCACGTCGTCAAACTATGGCTACACCTTC.

This sequence joins TRBV5-1 and TRBJ2-2; perhaps TRBD1 as D (5 bases). With 1 base removed from V and 4 bases from J, the gap between germline ends came to 11 bases. The germline gives CDR1 SGHRS, CDR2 YFSETQ. This CDR3 region has 15 residues. DNA of the CDR3: TGCGCCAGCAGCTTGACAAGGGGCGTCACCGGGGAGCTGTTTTTT. Its protein is CASSLTRGVTGELFF.

This chain uses TRBV14 with TRBJ1-2; D is uncertain. V lost 1 base, J lost 0 bases, and 15 bases lay in between. CDR1 is SGHDN and CDR2 is FVKESK in the germline V gene. This CDR3 is built from 17 residues. As DNA, the CDR3 is TGTGCCAGCAGCCAAGCGTCGTTGGCGGATTCTAACTATGGCTACACCTTC. Its protein product is CASSQASLADSNYGYTF.

The chain links TRBV15 to TRBJ1-2; the D is unclear. The germline CDR1 and CDR2 sequences are LNHNV and YYDKDF (reference sequence). The CDR3 spans 14 residues. V lost 0 bases, J lost 4 bases, and 9 bases lay in between. As DNA, the CDR3 is TGTGCCACCAGCAGAGATAAGGGCCCCTATGGCTACACCTTC. Translation gives CATSRDKGPYGYTF.